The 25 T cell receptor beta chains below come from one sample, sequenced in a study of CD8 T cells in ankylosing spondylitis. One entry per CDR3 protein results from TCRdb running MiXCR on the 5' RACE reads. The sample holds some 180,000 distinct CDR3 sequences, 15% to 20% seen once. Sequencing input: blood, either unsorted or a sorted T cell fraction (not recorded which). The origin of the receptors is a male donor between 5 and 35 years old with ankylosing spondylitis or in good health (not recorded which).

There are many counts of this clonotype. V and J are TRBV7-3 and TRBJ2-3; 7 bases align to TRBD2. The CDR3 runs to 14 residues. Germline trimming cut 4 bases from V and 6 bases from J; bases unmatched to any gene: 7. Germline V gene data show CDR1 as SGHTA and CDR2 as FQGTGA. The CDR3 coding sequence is TGTGCCAGCAGCTATCCGGGGGGAGGGGATACGCAGTATTTT. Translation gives CASSYPGGGDTQYF. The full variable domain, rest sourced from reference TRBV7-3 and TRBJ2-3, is GAGVSQTPSNKVTEKGKYVELRCDPISGHTALYWYRQSLGQGPEFLIYFQGTGAADDSGLPNDRFFAVRPEGSVSTLKIQRTERGDSAVYLCASSYPGGGDTQYFGPGTRLTVL.

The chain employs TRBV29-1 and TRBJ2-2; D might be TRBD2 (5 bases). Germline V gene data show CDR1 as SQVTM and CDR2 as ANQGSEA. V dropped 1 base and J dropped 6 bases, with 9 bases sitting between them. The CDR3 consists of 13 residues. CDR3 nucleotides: TGCAGCGTTGAAGTTGGAGGTGCCGGGGAGCTGTTTTTT. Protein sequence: CSVEVGGAGELFF.

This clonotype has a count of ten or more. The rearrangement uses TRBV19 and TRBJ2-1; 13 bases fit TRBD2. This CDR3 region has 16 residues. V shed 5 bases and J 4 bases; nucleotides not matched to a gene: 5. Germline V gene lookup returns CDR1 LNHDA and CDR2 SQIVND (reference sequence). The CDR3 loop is CASSYGTSGIYNEQFF. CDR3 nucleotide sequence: TGTGCCAGTAGTTACGGGACTAGCGGGATTTACAATGAGCAGTTCTTC.

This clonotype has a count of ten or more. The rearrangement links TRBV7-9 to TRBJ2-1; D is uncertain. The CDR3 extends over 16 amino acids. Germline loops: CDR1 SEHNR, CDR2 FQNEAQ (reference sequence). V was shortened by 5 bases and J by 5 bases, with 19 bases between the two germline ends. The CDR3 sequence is CASSPLMSGAHNEQFF. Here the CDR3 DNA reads TGTGCCAGCAGCCCGCTCATGTCCGGAGCACACAATGAGCAGTTCTTC. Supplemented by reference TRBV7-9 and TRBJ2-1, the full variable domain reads DTGVSQNPRHKITKRGQNVTFRCDPISEHNRLYWYRQTLGQGPEFLTYFQNEAQLEKSRLLSDRFSAERPKGSFSTLEIQRTEQGDSAMYLCASSPLMSGAHNEQFFGPGTRLTVL.

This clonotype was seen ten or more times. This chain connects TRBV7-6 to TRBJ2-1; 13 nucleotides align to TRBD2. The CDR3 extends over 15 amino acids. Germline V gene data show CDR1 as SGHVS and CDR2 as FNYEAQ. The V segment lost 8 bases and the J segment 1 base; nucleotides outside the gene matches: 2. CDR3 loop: CASRGLAGSYNEQFF. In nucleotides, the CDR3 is TGTGCCAGCCGGGGACTAGCGGGATCCTACAATGAGCAGTTCTTC.

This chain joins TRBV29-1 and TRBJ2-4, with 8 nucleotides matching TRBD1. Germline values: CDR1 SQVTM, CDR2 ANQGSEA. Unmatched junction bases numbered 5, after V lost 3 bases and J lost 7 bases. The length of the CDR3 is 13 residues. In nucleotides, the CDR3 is TGCAGCGTTGATCAGGGGGCGGGGAACATTCAGTACTTC. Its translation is CSVDQGAGNIQYF.

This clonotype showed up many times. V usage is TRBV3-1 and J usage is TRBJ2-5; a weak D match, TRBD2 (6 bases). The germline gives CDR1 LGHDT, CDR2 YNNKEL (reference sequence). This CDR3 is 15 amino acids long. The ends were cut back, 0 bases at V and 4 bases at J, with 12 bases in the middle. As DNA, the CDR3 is TGTGCCAGCAGCCAAGATTCGGGAGTTGTAGAGACCCAGTACTTC. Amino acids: CASSQDSGVVETQYF.

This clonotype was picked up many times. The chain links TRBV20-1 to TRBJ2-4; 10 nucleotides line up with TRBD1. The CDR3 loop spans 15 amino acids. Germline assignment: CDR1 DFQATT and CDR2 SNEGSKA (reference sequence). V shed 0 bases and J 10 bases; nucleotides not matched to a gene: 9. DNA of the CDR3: TGCAGTGCTAGAGATGGGACAGGGGCCGGGTATATTCAGTACTTC. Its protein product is CSARDGTGAGYIQYF.

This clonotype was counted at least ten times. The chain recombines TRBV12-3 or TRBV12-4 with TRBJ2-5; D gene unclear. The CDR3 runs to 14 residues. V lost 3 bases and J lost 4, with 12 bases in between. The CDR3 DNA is TGTGCCAGCAGTTTGTGGGCTAGGGCAGAGACCCAGTACTTC. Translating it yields CASSLWARAETQYF.

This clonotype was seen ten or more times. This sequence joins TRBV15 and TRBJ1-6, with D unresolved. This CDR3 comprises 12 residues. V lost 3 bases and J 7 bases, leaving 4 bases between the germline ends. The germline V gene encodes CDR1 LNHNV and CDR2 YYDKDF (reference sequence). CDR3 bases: TGTGCCACCAGCAGGGAAAATTCACCCCTCCACTTT. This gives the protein CATSRENSPLHF.

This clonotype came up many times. CDR3 in DNA: TGTGCCAGCAGCCTCATAGCGGGAGGGCCGAATGAGCAGTTCTTC. Amino acids: CASSLIAGGPNEQFF. This rearrangement joins TRBV2 to TRBJ2-1; 11 bases are shared with TRBD2. This CDR3 contains 15 residues. Per the germline V gene, CDR1 is SNHLY and CDR2 is FYNNEI. V lost 6 bases to trimming and J lost 7 bases; unmatched junction nucleotides: 8.

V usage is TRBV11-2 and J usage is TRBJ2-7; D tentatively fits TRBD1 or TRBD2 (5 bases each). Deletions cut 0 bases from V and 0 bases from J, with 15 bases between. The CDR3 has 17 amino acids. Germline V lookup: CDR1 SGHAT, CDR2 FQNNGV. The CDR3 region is CASSLDDLGRSSYEQYF. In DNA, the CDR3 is TGTGCCAGCAGCTTAGATGATCTGGGACGGAGCTCCTACGAGCAGTACTTC.

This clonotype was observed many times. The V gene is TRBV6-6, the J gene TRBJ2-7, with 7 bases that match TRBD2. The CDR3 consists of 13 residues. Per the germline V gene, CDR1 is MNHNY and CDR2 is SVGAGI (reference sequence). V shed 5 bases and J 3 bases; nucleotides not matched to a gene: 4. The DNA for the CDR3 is TGTGCCAGCAGTCGCGGGACTAACTACGAGCAGTACGTC. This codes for CASSRGTNYEQYV.

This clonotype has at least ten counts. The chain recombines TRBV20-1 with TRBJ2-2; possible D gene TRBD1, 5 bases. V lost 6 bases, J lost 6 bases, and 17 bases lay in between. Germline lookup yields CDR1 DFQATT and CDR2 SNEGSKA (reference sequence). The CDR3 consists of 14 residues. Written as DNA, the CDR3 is TGCAGTGCCTCCGGACCAGAAGGGGCCGGGGAGCTGTTTTTT. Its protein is CSASGPEGAGELFF.

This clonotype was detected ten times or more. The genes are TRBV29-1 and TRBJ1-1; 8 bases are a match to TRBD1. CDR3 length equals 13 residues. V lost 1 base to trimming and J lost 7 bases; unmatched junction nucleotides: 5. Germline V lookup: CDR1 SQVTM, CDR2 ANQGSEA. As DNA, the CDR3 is TGCAGCGTTGAAGCCGGCGGACAGGGTGAAGCTTTCTTT. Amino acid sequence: CSVEAGGQGEAFF.

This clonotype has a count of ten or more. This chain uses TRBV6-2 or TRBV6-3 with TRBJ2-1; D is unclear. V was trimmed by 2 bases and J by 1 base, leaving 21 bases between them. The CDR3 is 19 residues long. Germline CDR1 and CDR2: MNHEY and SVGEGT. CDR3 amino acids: CASSYARPVSALSYNEQFF. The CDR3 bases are TGTGCCAGCAGTTACGCGCGGCCTGTTAGTGCTTTGTCCTACAATGAGCAGTTCTTC.

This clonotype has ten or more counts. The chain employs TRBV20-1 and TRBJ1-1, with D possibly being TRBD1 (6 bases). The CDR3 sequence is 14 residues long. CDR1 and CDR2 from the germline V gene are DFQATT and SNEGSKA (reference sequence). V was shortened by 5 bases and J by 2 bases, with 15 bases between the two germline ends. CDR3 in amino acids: CSAVMGAANTEAFF. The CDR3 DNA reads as TGCAGTGCTGTGATGGGGGCGGCCAACACTGAAGCTTTCTTT.

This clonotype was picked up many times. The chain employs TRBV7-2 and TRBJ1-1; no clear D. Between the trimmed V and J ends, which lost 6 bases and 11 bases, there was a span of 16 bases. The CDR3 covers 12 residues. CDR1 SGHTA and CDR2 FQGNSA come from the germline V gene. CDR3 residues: CASSYLGLGAFF. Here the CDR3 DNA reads TGTGCCAGCAGTTACCTTGGCCTCGGGGCTTTCTTT.

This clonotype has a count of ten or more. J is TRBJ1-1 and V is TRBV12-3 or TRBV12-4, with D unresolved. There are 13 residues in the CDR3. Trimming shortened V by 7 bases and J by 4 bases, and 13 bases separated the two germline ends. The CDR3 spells CASTPEVATEAFF. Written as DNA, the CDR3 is TGTGCCAGCACTCCGGAGGTTGCCACTGAAGCTTTCTTT.

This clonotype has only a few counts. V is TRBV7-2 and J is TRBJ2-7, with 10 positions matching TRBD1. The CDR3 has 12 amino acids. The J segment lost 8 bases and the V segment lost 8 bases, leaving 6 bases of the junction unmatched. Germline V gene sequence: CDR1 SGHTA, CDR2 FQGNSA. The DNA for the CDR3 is TGTGCCAGCTCCCGGGACAGGGGCAAGCAGTACTTC. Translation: CASSRDRGKQYF.

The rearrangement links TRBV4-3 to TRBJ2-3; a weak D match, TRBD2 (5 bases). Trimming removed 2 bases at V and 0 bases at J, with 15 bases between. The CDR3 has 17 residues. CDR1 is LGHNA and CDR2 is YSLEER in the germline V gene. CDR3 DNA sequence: TGCGCCAGCAGCCAATACCAGAGCGGCCCTAGCACAGATACGCAGTATTTT. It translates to CASSQYQSGPSTDTQYF.

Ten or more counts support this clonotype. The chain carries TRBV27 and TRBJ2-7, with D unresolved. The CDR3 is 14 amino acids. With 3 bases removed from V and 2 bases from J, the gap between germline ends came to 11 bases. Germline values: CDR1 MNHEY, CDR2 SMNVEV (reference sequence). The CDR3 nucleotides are TGTGCCAGCAGTTTTCTTCGGGCCCCCTACGAGCAGTACTTC. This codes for CASSFLRAPYEQYF.

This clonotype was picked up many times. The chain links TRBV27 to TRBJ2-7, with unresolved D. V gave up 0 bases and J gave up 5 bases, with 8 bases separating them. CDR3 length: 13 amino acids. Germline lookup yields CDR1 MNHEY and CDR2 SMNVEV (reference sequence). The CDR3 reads CASSLSIVHEQYF. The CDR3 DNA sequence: TGTGCCAGCAGTTTATCTATAGTGCACGAGCAGTACTTC.

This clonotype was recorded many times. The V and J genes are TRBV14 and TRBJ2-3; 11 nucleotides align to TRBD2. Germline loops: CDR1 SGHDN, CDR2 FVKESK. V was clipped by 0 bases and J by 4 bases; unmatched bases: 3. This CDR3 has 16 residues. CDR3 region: CASSQDLLAGADTQYF. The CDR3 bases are TGTGCCAGCAGCCAAGATCTACTAGCGGGAGCAGATACGCAGTATTTT.

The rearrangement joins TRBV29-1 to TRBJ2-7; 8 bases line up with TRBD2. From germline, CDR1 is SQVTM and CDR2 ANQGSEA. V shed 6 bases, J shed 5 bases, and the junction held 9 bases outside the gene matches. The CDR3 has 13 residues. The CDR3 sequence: CSVSSGLEDEQYF. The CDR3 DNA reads TGCAGCGTGTCATCGGGACTAGAGGACGAGCAGTACTTC.